Below, one T cell receptor beta chain is given with its context. Its target is unknown. Sequencing used immunoSEQ multiplex PCR; TCRdb keeps in-frame clones, though not all of them. The sample contains fewer than 150,000 clones, more than 85% of which appear only once. The data were obtained in a study of T cell responses to AZD1222 COVID-19 vaccine. Study-level points and caveats: Receipt of two AZD1222 doses was followed by a rise in Spike-specific TCR breadth and depth. Nearly half of unique spike-specific TCRs reportedly avoided B.1.351 and B.1.1.7 mutated regions. Clonal diversity may have been underestimated in mostly white British donors.

The length of the CDR3 is 15 residues. Per germline, CDR1 SGHTA and CDR2 FQGNSA. The V gene end was trimmed by 4 bases and the J gene end by 5 bases; junction bases not matched to a gene: 6. The rearrangement joins TRBV7-2 to TRBJ2-7; 12 bases align to TRBD2. The sample here was peripheral blood, taken on day 0 of AZD1222 vaccination. The clonotype originates from an adult in good health. In DNA form, the CDR3 reads TGTGCCAGCAGCTCGACTAGCGGGAGACTCCACGAGCAGTACTTC. As protein: CASSSTSGRLHEQYF.